A single sample is the source of the 16 T cell receptor beta chains below, sequenced in a study of T cells in Graves' hyperthyroidism and ophthalmopathy. Amplified TCR beta CDR3 regions derived from RNA transcripts. HTBI primers were used for first-round RT-PCR of the TCR CDR3. TCRdb independently ran MiXCR on the multiplex PCR reads; one entry per CDR3 protein. The table records nearly 750,000 distinct CDR3 sequences, 35% of them present only once. The material sequenced was blood. The receptors here all came from a woman aged 40 to 50 with Graves' hyperthyroidism.

This clonotype appeared many times. This sequence joins TRBV5-6 and TRBJ2-5; D might be TRBD2 (6 bases). CDR1 SGHDT and CDR2 YYEEEE come from the germline V gene. The CDR3 length is 15 residues. V lost 2 bases, J lost 0 bases, and 11 bases lay in between. For the CDR3, the DNA is TGTGCCAGCAGCTTTCGGGGGTCGTACCAAGAGACCCAGTACTTC. Encoded protein: CASSFRGSYQETQYF. The full variable domain, rest sourced from reference TRBV5-6 and TRBJ2-5, is DAGVTQSPTHLIKTRGQQVTLRCSPKSGHDTVSWYQQALGQGPQFIFQYYEEEERQRGNFPDRFSGHQFPNYSSELNVNALLLGDSALYLCASSFRGSYQETQYFGPGTRLLVL.

Details on this clonotype: This may arise from a read error, as a much more abundant clone is one base away. No conserved phenylalanine or tryptophan is present at the end of the CDR3, so a read error is the likely explanation. The rearrangement uses TRBV7-8 and TRBJ1-1; D is perhaps TRBD1 (5 bases). The germline V gene encodes CDR1 SGHVS and CDR2 FQNEAQ. V lost 6 bases and J 1 base, leaving 12 bases between the germline ends. The CDR3 is made up of 14 amino acids. CDR3 DNA: TGTGCCAGCAGAGGGGCGAGCTCGAACACTGAAGCTTTCCTT. Amino acid sequence: CASRGASSNTEAFL.

For this clonotype: A read error is possible here, since a much larger clone lies one base away. J is TRBJ2-1 and V is TRBV10-2; 9 positions match TRBD2. The germline gives CDR1 WSHSY, CDR2 SAAADI. The length of the CDR3 is 18 residues. The ends lost 2 bases at V and 5 bases at J; junction bases unmatched: 13. CDR3 residues: CASSEPVAGARINNEQFF. The CDR3 coding sequence is TGCGCCAGCAGTGAGCCAGTAGCGGGAGCTCGTATCAACAATGAGCAGTTCTTC.

Worth noting for this clonotype: A read error may be the cause here, since a much bigger clone is one base away. CDR3 amino acids: CASSVDGNNQRQHF. The CDR3 nucleotides read TGTGCCAGCAGCGTAGACGGGAACAATCAGCGCCAGCATTTT. V usage is TRBV9 and J usage is TRBJ1-5, with D hard to call. This CDR3 contains 14 residues. CDR1 is SGDLS and CDR2 is YYNGEE in the germline V gene. The variable domain in full, with the rest retrieved from reference TRBV9 and TRBJ1-5, is DSGVTQTPKHLITATGQRVTLRCSPRSGDLSVYWYQQSLDQGLQFLIQYYNGEERAKGNILERFSAQQFPDLHSELNLSSLELGDSALYFCASSVDGNNQRQHFGDGTRLSIL.

The CDR3 loop is CASSLAGINEKLFF. The CDR3 coding sequence is TGTGCCAGTAGTCTAGCGGGGATAAATGAAAAACTGTTTTTT. The gene calls are TRBV19 and TRBJ1-4; D is unclear. V lost 5 bases and J lost 5, with 12 bases in between. Germline V lookup: CDR1 LNHDA, CDR2 SQIVND (reference sequence). CDR3 size: 14 residues. The full variable domain, its missing parts supplied by reference TRBV19 and TRBJ1-4, is DGGITQSPKYLFRKEGQNVTLSCEQNLNHDAMYWYRQDPGQGLRLIYYSQIVNDFQKGDIAEGYSVSREKKESFPLTVTSAQKNPTAFYLCASSLAGINEKLFFGSGTQLSVL.

The chain recombines TRBV29-1 with TRBJ2-1; no clear D. V gave up 5 bases and J gave up 4 bases, with 15 bases separating them. The germline CDR1 and CDR2 sequences are SQVTM and ANQGSEA. The CDR3 loop spans 14 amino acids. CDR3 nucleotide sequence: TGCAGCGTTCCTTCGATACCGACTTACAATGAGCAGTTCTTC. Translation: CSVPSIPTYNEQFF.

The chain recombines TRBV10-3 with TRBJ1-6, with 7 bases matching TRBD1. V dropped 6 bases and J dropped 7; count of bases not matched to a gene: 6. The germline CDR1 and CDR2 sequences are ENHRY and SYGVKD. The length of the CDR3 is 14 residues. CDR3 in amino acids: CAIRGTAENSPLHF. As DNA, the CDR3 is TGTGCCATCAGGGGGACAGCTGAAAATTCACCCCTCCACTTT.

This chain links TRBV19 with TRBJ1-2; 7 bases match TRBD1. This CDR3 spans 15 amino acids. The V and J ends lost 9 bases and 2 bases, in that order; junction bases with no gene match: 12. Germline V lookup: CDR1 LNHDA, CDR2 SQIVND (reference sequence). CDR3: CASSPGSGQNYGYTF. The CDR3 DNA follows: TGTGCCAGCTCTCCCGGCTCGGGACAGAACTATGGCTACACCTTC.

This clonotype has at least ten counts. This chain uses TRBV19 with TRBJ2-7; TRBD1 agrees at 9 bases. The length of the CDR3 is 14 residues. Germline values: CDR1 LNHDA, CDR2 SQIVND (reference sequence). Unmatched junction bases numbered 6, after V lost 5 bases and J lost 4 bases. This CDR3 is CASSRTGAKYEQYF. Here the CDR3 DNA reads TGTGCCAGTAGTCGGACAGGGGCCAAGTACGAGCAGTACTTC.

The chain has TRBV7-9 and TRBJ1-4, with D possibly matching TRBD1 (5 bases). V lost 5 bases and J 5 bases, leaving 9 bases between the germline ends. The CDR3 is made up of 13 amino acids. CDR1 and CDR2 from the germline V gene are SEHNR and FQNEAQ (reference sequence). CDR3 sequence: CASSTRVNEKLFF. DNA of the CDR3: TGTGCCAGCAGCACCAGGGTAAATGAAAAACTGTTTTTT.

The chain recombines TRBV18 with TRBJ1-4; 8 bases match TRBD1. The CDR3 contains 15 residues. CDR1 and CDR2 from the germline V gene are KGHSH and LQKENI. V was pared by 3 bases and J by 8 bases, with 8 bases of the junction left unmatched. The CDR3 nucleotides read TGTGCCAGCTCACCCAGGGGACAGGCCGAAGAAAAACTGTTTTTT. It codes for CASSPRGQAEEKLFF.

The genes are TRBV12-5 and TRBJ1-1, with D unclear. The CDR3 runs 15 residues. Germline-derived CDR1 and CDR2 are LGHNT and FRNRAP. V was pared by 5 bases and J by 4 bases, with 17 bases between. CDR3 loop: CASGPSWGGGTEAFF. The CDR3 region has the DNA TGTGCTAGTGGTCCGTCCTGGGGAGGAGGCACTGAAGCTTTCTTT.

This sequence joins TRBV7-9 and TRBJ2-7; maybe TRBD2 (6 bases). With 5 bases removed from V and 2 bases from J, the gap between germline ends came to 13 bases. This CDR3 is 14 amino acids long. Germline values: CDR1 SEHNR, CDR2 FQNEAQ (reference sequence). Here the CDR3 reads CASSGSSGAYEQYF. The DNA of the CDR3 is TGTGCCAGCAGCGGGAGTAGCGGTGCCTACGAGCAGTACTTC.

The chain joins TRBV19 to TRBJ1-5; D is possibly TRBD1 (6 bases). Trimming pared 4 bases from V and 6 bases from J, leaving 16 bases between. CDR1 LNHDA and CDR2 SQIVND come from the germline V gene (reference sequence). The CDR3 covers 15 residues. The CDR3 protein is CASSTPRAGVQPQHF. The CDR3 nucleotides read TGTGCCAGTAGTACCCCCAGGGCAGGGGTTCAGCCCCAGCATTTT.

This clonotype was seen a few times. DNA for the CDR3: TGTGCCAGCAGCCGGAGCCAAGGGGACACTGAAGCTTTCTTT. Protein product: CASSRSQGDTEAFF. The chain carries TRBV11-2 and TRBJ1-1; tentative D call: TRBD1 (5 bases). Trimming left V 5 bases short and J 3 bases short, with 13 bases between. Germline V gives CDR1 SGHAT, CDR2 FQNNGV. This CDR3 spans 14 amino acids.

The chain couples TRBV10-3 to TRBJ2-2; 10 bases fit TRBD1. J gave up 13 bases and V 11 bases, and 4 bases lay outside the gene matches. There are 10 residues in the CDR3. The germline V gene encodes CDR1 ENHRY and CDR2 SYGVKD. CDR3: CAARDRGLFF. CDR3 in DNA: TGTGCCGCCCGGGACAGGGGGCTGTTTTTT.